This TCR beta chain emerged from a study of T cells in Graves' hyperthyroidism and ophthalmopathy. Overall study results and limits: Most thyroid clonotypes expanded above 0.001 were also detected in blood.

Blood dates from first hyperthyroidism diagnosis, before any ophthalmopathy symptoms. TCR beta CDR3 sequences were amplified from RNA transcripts. The HTBI set primed first-round TCR CDR3 RT-PCR. TCRdb reanalysed the multiplex PCR reads using MiXCR and keeps one entry per CDR3 protein. This table holds 690,000 or so distinct CDR3 sequences, around 20% found once. There are 12 residues in the CDR3. Germline lookup yields CDR1 LGHDT and CDR2 YNNKEL (reference sequence). Note on this clonotype: The antigen is unknown. With a much larger clone just one base away, this may be a read error.

Input material: blood. This TCR was recovered from a woman in her forties or fifties with Graves' hyperthyroidism that later progressed to Graves' ophthalmopathy. The chain couples TRBV3-1 to TRBJ1-2, with D unclear. CDR3 region: CASSQSPHGYIF. CDR3 DNA: TGTGCCAGCAGCCAAAGCCCCCATGGCTACATCTTC.